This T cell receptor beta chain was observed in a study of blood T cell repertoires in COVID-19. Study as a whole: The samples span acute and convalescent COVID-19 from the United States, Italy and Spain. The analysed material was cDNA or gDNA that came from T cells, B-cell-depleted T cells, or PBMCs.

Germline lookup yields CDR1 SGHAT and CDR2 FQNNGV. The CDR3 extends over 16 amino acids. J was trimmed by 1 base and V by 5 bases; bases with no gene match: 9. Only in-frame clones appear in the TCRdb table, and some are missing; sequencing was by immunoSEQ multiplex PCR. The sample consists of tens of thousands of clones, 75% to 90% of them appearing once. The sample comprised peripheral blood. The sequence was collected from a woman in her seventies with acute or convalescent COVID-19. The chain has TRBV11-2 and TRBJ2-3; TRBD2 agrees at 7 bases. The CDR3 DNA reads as TGTGCCAGCAGCCGCTTGGGCGGGGGTCGCACAGATACGCAGTATTTT. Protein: CASSRLGGGRTDTQYF. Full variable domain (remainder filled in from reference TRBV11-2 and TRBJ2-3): EAGVAQSPRYKIIEKRQSVAFWCNPISGHATLYWYQQILGQGPKLLIQFQNNGVVDDSQLPKDRFSAERLKGVDSTLKIQPAKLEDSAVYLCASSRLGGGRTDTQYFGPGTRLTVL.